The 25 T cell receptor beta chains presented below share a single source sample, sequenced in a study of T cell changes during pregnancy in multiple sclerosis. Produced via immunoSEQ multiplex PCR; TCRdb's table is partial and in-frame only. The sample comprises over 50,000 clones, 70% to 90% of which are singletons, and 1.5% to 2% rests with the top ten. The sequenced sample was peripheral blood, obtained in the first trimester of pregnancy. These receptor sequences come from a female donor with multiple sclerosis, enrolled in a pregnancy study.

The V and J genes are TRBV5-6 and TRBJ2-1; TRBD2 aligns across 11 bases. Trimming removed 3 bases from V and 0 bases from J; junction bases left unmatched: 2. Germline values: CDR1 SGHDT, CDR2 YYEEEE. This CDR3 spans 16 amino acids. The CDR3 here is CASSWGLADSYNEQFF. CDR3 bases: TGTGCCAGCAGCTGGGGACTAGCGGACTCCTACAATGAGCAGTTCTTC.

A few counts support this clone. The chain has TRBV4-1 and TRBJ1-1; 8 bases map to TRBD1. Germline CDR1 is MGHRA and CDR2 is YSYEKL. With V trimmed by 2 bases and J by 1 base, 3 bases remained unmatched. This CDR3 region has 15 residues. As DNA, the CDR3 is TGCGCCAGCAGCCAAAGGACAGGGTCGAACACTGAAGCTTTCTTT. Translating gives CASSQRTGSNTEAFF.

J is TRBJ2-6 and V is TRBV6-4; D is unclear. The germline V and J ends were trimmed by 3 bases and 0 bases, with 6 bases remaining between them. Germline lookup yields CDR1 MRHNA and CDR2 SNTAGT. The CDR3 sequence is 15 residues long. The CDR3 protein is CASSEQSSGANVLTF. In DNA, the CDR3 is TGTGCCAGCAGTGAACAGAGCTCTGGGGCCAACGTCCTGACTTTC.

The chain joins TRBV9 to TRBJ2-3; 14 positions match TRBD2. The CDR3 extends over 21 amino acids. The V gene's germline CDR1 is SGDLS and CDR2 YYNGEE. V shed 0 bases and J 3 bases; nucleotides not matched to a gene: 15. CDR3 loop: CASSVAHGLRLAGGPTDTQYF. Here the CDR3 DNA reads TGTGCCAGCAGCGTAGCTCACGGCTTAAGACTAGCGGGAGGGCCAACAGATACGCAGTATTTT.

The count of this clone is one. This sequence joins TRBV5-1 and TRBJ1-3; D possibly corresponds to TRBD1 (5 bases). Germline V lookup: CDR1 SGHRS, CDR2 YFSETQ. The CDR3 has 16 amino acids. Between the trimmed V and J ends, which lost 5 bases and 2 bases, there was a span of 17 bases. DNA of the CDR3: TGCGCCAGCAGTTACATCCAGGGTGGGCCTGGAAACACCATATATTTT. Translating gives CASSYIQGGPGNTIYF.

V gene TRBV27 combines with J gene TRBJ2-1; 11 bases are shared with TRBD2. The CDR3 is made up of 17 amino acids. V trimming: 5 bases; J trimming: 4 bases; junction bases outside the gene matches: 10. Germline V CDR1 and CDR2: MNHEY, SMNVEV (reference sequence). CDR3 in amino acids: CASSQLTSGSPYNEQFF. The CDR3 DNA reads as TGTGCCAGCAGTCAACTAACTAGCGGGAGTCCTTACAATGAGCAGTTCTTC.

The gene calls are TRBV10-1 and TRBJ2-1; 8 bases map to TRBD1. Looked up from germline, CDR1 is WNHNN and CDR2 is SYGVQD (reference sequence). Trimming took 4 bases from V and 0 from J; bases not matched to a gene: 5. The CDR3 covers 16 residues. The CDR3 sequence: CASSGATGGSYNEQFF. DNA of the CDR3: TGCGCCAGCAGTGGCGCAACAGGGGGCTCCTACAATGAGCAGTTCTTC.

This sequence joins TRBV18 and TRBJ1-2, with 12 nucleotides matching TRBD1. Trimming at V came to 0 bases and at J to 1 base, leaving 6 bases not matched to a gene. This CDR3 has 18 residues. From germline, CDR1 is KGHSH and CDR2 LQKENI. Here the CDR3 DNA reads TGTGCCAGCTCACCACCGGGGACAGGGGGCGCGTTTAACTATGGCTACACCTTC. Translated: CASSPPGTGGAFNYGYTF.

The chain is built from TRBV19 and TRBJ1-1; 8 bases fit TRBD1. Germline loops: CDR1 LNHDA, CDR2 SQIVND (reference sequence). This CDR3 comprises 13 residues. Losses at the gene ends were 4 bases for V and 4 bases for J; bases not matched to a gene: 2. The CDR3 nucleotides are TGTGCCAGTAGTACGGGACAGGCCACTGAAGCTTTCTTT. Translation: CASSTGQATEAFF.

The chain has TRBV25-1 and TRBJ2-2; tentatively, D is TRBD1 (5 bases). Trimming removed 7 bases from V and 1 base from J, with 10 bases in between. The CDR3 spans 14 residues. From germline, CDR1 is MGHDK and CDR2 SYGVNS. The CDR3 loop reads CASIPQGNTGELFF. The CDR3 nucleotides read TGTGCCAGCATCCCCCAGGGGAACACCGGGGAGCTGTTTTTT.

The chain links TRBV6-5 to TRBJ2-1, with 13 positions matching TRBD2. In germline, CDR1 is MNHEY, CDR2 SVGAGI. Trimming at V came to 1 base and at J to 8 bases, leaving 5 bases not matched to a gene. The length of the CDR3 is 16 residues. The CDR3 loop reads CASSYWGLAGLHEQFF. The CDR3 nucleotides read TGTGCCAGCAGTTACTGGGGACTAGCGGGATTGCATGAGCAGTTCTTC.

The table lists this clone with a count of one. The chain carries TRBV27 and TRBJ2-3; 9 bases line up with TRBD1. Trimming at V came to 7 bases and at J to 3 bases, leaving 8 bases not matched to a gene. The CDR3 has 15 residues. The V gene's germline CDR1 is MNHEY and CDR2 SMNVEV (reference sequence). In DNA form, the CDR3 reads TGTGCCAGCACAACGACAGGGGGAGTTACAGATACGCAGTATTTT. This encodes CASTTTGGVTDTQYF.

The genes are TRBV5-1 and TRBJ2-3; 11 positions agree with TRBD2. The J segment lost 6 bases and the V segment lost 6 bases, leaving 9 bases of the junction unmatched. Germline CDR1 and CDR2: SGHRS and YFSETQ. The CDR3 has 15 residues. CDR3 sequence reads: CASTLTSGNADTQYF. CDR3 coding DNA: TGCGCCAGCACTCTGACTAGCGGGAACGCTGATACGCAGTATTTT.

The rearrangement uses TRBV30 and TRBJ2-2; a possible D gene is TRBD2 (5 bases). The CDR3 covers 12 residues. V was trimmed by 4 bases and J by 6 bases, leaving 9 bases between them. Germline CDR1 is GTSNPN and CDR2 is SVGIG (reference sequence). The CDR3 bases are TGTGCCTGGAAAGGACTTGCCGGGGAGCTGTTTTTT. It yields the protein CAWKGLAGELFF.

The CDR3 spells CSELGDRASEAFF. Here the CDR3 DNA reads TGCAGCGAACTTGGAGACAGGGCGTCTGAAGCTTTCTTT. The chain employs TRBV29-1 and TRBJ1-1; 7 bases match TRBD1. The germline V gene encodes CDR1 SQVTM and CDR2 ANQGSEA. Trimming at V came to 7 bases and at J to 6 bases, leaving 11 bases not matched to a gene. This CDR3 has 13 residues.

The rearrangement joins TRBV4-3 to TRBJ1-1; D perhaps matches TRBD1 (5 bases). The V and J ends lost 3 bases and 4 bases respectively, with 15 bases between them. The CDR3 is made up of 15 amino acids. Germline CDR1 is LGHNA and CDR2 is YSLEER. CDR3 sequence: CASSHTRQGSTEAFF. CDR3 bases: TGCGCCAGCAGCCACACCCGGCAGGGTAGCACTGAAGCTTTCTTT.

V is TRBV28 and J is TRBJ2-3; TRBD2 matches 7 bases. The CDR3 is made up of 14 amino acids. V was clipped by 5 bases and J by 6 bases; unmatched bases: 8. CDR1 and CDR2 (germline): MDHEN, SYDVKM. CDR3 amino acids: CASSQAGMRDTQYF. CDR3 DNA sequence: TGTGCCAGCAGTCAAGCGGGAATGAGGGATACGCAGTATTTT.

The chain carries TRBV28 and TRBJ1-1; D is unresolved. Between the trimmed V and J ends, which lost 7 bases and 1 base, there was a span of 13 bases. The length of the CDR3 is 14 residues. The V gene's germline CDR1 is MDHEN and CDR2 SYDVKM. CDR3 in DNA: TGTGCCAGCATTGCGATTCGGGGGAACACTGAAGCTTTCTTT. Amino acids: CASIAIRGNTEAFF. Based on the CDR3 plus reference TRBV28 and TRBJ1-1, the full variable domain is DVKVTQSSRYLVKRTGEKVFLECVQDMDHENMFWYRQDPGLGLRLIYFSYDVKMKEKGDIPEGYSVSREKKERFSLILESASTNQTSMYLCASIAIRGNTEAFFGQGTRLTVV.

The V and J genes are TRBV11-3 and TRBJ2-6; TRBD1 aligns across 9 bases. V was pared by 5 bases and J by 1 base, with 3 bases of the junction left unmatched. Germline V gives CDR1 SGHNT, CDR2 YENEEA. CDR3 length: 16 residues. The CDR3 DNA follows: TGTGCCAGCAGCGCCGGGACAGGGTCTGGGGCCAACGTCCTGACTTTC. It is translated as CASSAGTGSGANVLTF.

This chain uses TRBV29-1 with TRBJ2-1; 9 nucleotides match TRBD1. The CDR3 extends over 17 amino acids. In germline, CDR1 is SQVTM, CDR2 ANQGSEA. The J segment lost 5 bases and the V segment lost 7 bases, leaving 18 bases of the junction unmatched. The CDR3 DNA reads TGCAGCGCGCAAACCGGGACAGGGACACACTTGCACAATGAGCAGTTCTTC. Residues: CSAQTGTGTHLHNEQFF.

CDR3 bases: TGTGCCTGGACGGGACAGACCTTTTCCTACGAGCAGTACTTC. Translated, it gives CAWTGQTFSYEQYF. The chain carries TRBV30 and TRBJ2-7; 7 bases line up with TRBD1. This CDR3 has 14 amino acids. Trimming cost V 4 bases and J 1 base; bases outside gene matches: 7. The germline gives CDR1 GTSNPN, CDR2 SVGIG (reference sequence).

This clone came up a few times. The CDR3 protein is CASSSSSGWGYNEQFF. DNA for the CDR3: TGCGCCAGCAGCTCGTCTAGCGGGTGGGGCTACAATGAGCAGTTCTTC. V usage is TRBV5-1 and J usage is TRBJ2-1, with 8 bases lining up with TRBD2. CDR1 and CDR2 from the germline V gene are SGHRS and YFSETQ. V dropped 3 bases and J dropped 3; count of bases not matched to a gene: 8. CDR3 length: 16 residues.

The chain uses TRBV6-5 and TRBJ2-7; 9 bases match TRBD1. The J segment lost 2 bases and the V segment lost 4 bases, leaving 6 bases of the junction unmatched. The CDR3 runs 15 residues. Germline V CDR1 and CDR2: MNHEY, SVGAGI. CDR3 amino acids: CASSSWTGAPYEQYF. The CDR3, as DNA: TGTGCCAGCAGTTCCTGGACAGGGGCGCCCTACGAGCAGTACTTC.

In its sample, this clone was seen once. The chain combines TRBV30 with TRBJ2-5, with 7 bases identical to TRBD2. This CDR3 comprises 14 residues. CDR1 is GTSNPN and CDR2 is SVGIG in the germline V gene (reference sequence). Trimming removed 1 base from V and 3 bases from J; junction bases left unmatched: 5. CDR3 in amino acids: CAWSAGTTKETQYF. CDR3 in DNA: TGTGCCTGGAGTGCCGGGACTACCAAAGAGACCCAGTACTTC.

This clone is a singleton in its sample. The chain uses TRBV4-1 and TRBJ2-1; weak D call: TRBD2 (5 bases). Germline assignment: CDR1 MGHRA and CDR2 YSYEKL. Trimming removed 5 bases at V and 3 bases at J, with 8 bases between. This CDR3 contains 13 residues. CDR3 region: CASSGLFYNEQFF. The CDR3 coding sequence is TGCGCCAGCAGCGGACTTTTCTACAATGAGCAGTTCTTC.